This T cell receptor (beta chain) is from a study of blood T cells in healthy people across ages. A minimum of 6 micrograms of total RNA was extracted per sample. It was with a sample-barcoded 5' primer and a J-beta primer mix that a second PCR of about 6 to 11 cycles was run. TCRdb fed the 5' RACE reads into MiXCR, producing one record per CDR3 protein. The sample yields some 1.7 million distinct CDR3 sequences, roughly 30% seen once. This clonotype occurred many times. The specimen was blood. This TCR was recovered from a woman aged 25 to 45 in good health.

The CDR3 DNA is TGCGCCAGCAGTTCAGCGGGAGTAACGGGGGCCAACGTCCTGACTTTC. Translation gives CASSSAGVTGANVLTF. V and J are TRBV5-1 and TRBJ2-6; TRBD2 aligns across 8 bases. Germline assignment: CDR1 SGHRS and CDR2 YFSETQ. This CDR3 is built from 16 residues. V gave up 5 bases and J gave up 4 bases; unmatched junction bases: 8.